Detailed here is one T cell receptor (beta chain). Its antigen is unknown. Base-call qualities are not available, and no considerably larger clone is one nucleotide away. This entry belongs to a study of shared clonotypes between healthy human individuals (TCRdb year 2020). Study-wide context: A few men and two women, aged 18 to 49 years, made up the cohort. Between about 0.85 and 8.9 billion PBMCs per donor were obtained by leukapheresis. To increase sequencing depth and limit assay-specific biases, different laboratories used diverse techniques to prepare libraries and sequence TCR repertoires. For each donor, CD4 naive and CD4 memory were each given three plates, CD8 naive was given two plates, and CD8 memory was given one plate. Blood TCR repertoires of a handful of healthy adults were deeply sequenced to estimate repertoire size and the extent of clonotype sharing between individuals.

The investigation overall reported the following: Incomplete sequencing was indicated by rarefaction of sorted-subset datasets, despite the large sequencing depth. Only blood was sampled, and tissue TCR repertoires likely differ from those in blood. Estimated clonotype richness was generally larger for naive than for memory subsets. Compared with non-shared clonotypes, the clonotypes found in all four sorted-subset donors had higher generation probabilities. Because the study included only a small number of donors, the genetic and exposure-history diversity represented was limited. When several donors were compared, the shared fraction of clonotypes was about 5.5% for naive CD4, 3% to 4% for naive CD8, 2.3% for memory CD4, and around 0.4% for memory CD8. Pairwise subsampling led to the expectation that sequencing depth would affect the degree of clonotype sharing among donors.

The donors were healthy, HIV-negative adults who had no recently reported acute infections or vaccinations. All donors were Caucasian adults living in Nashville, Tennessee, USA. CD4+ T cells were enriched by magnetic negative selection; naive cells were then positively selected on CD45RA, and the negative fraction formed the memory subset. Blood was obtained by leukapheresis, after which PBMCs were separated by Ficoll-Histopaque density gradient centrifugation and cryopreserved in liquid nitrogen vapor phase. Analytical flow cytometry was used to check the purity and quantity of each magnetically sorted T cell population. Each sorted fraction had its genomic DNA isolated and then quantified by UV absorbance on a Nanodrop 2000c. TCR CDR3 regions were amplified from genomic DNA by multiplex PCR using the deep immunoSEQ assay. Genomic DNA extracted from each cell subset was distributed evenly over all wells of several immunoSEQ 96-well plates, and each plate served as one replicate. For sorted subsets, each replicate PCR was loaded with roughly 190 ng genomic DNA, equivalent to 32,000 or so T cell genomes. Purified libraries were quantified with a Qubit 3.0 fluorometer, sized on a Bioanalyzer 2100, and re-quantified with the KAPA Library Quantification kit. Every immunoSEQ 96-well plate was sequenced on a separate single-read 150-cycle Illumina NextSeq 550 flow cell. The source study handled its data this way. Because only junctional sequences without quality scores were contained in the immunoSEQ output, filtering matching that applied to full-length reads could not be performed. To assign V/J genes and CDR3, sequences were annotated using PyIR, a Python wrapper for IgBLAST v1.9, with IMGT germline references. Reads were removed for weak V/J assignments (E-value above 1e-6), missing CDR3, stop codons, out-of-frame junctions, or ambiguous translated residues. V3J clonotypes were defined by identical inferred V gene, J gene, and CDR3 amino acid sequence. The percentage overlap between two repertoires was calculated by dividing the number of shared unique clonotypes by the size of the smaller repertoire. Three approaches were used to assess repertoire richness: RTK rarefaction, the Chao1 estimator, and Recon v2.1 estimates of unobserved clonotypes. OLGA was used to compute generation probabilities for all TCRbeta clonotypes that the gDNA method yielded from a handful of donors. Not all clones reach the TCRdb copy of this immuneACCESS table, which keeps in-frame sequences only. Checked studies attribute under half of the gap to unresolved V genes and leave the rest unexplained. The D gene and trimming were derived from the DNA, and the V and J assignments and clone size from that table. Here the sample has millions of clones; 95% occur a single time. The top ten hold 0.1% to 0.15% of the sample.

Reading from cysteine to phenylalanine, the CDR3 counts 15 amino acids. Left in the record is the CDR3 DNA by itself, 45 bases read in frame from the first base. CDR1 and CDR2 (GTSNPN, SVGIG) derive from the germline V gene (reference sequence). Germline trimming amounts to 0 bases on V and 5 bases on J, with 6 as the count of junction bases outside the gene matches. The sequenced sample was naive CD4+ T cells sorted from blood. The sample's cell subset or site label is to be understood as: CD45RA+ positively selected. The V and J segments used are TRBV30 and TRBJ2-2, and 7 junctional nucleotides match TRBD2. This sequence was found in a man younger than 35 in good health. The DNA sequence is given as TGTGCCTGGAGTGTAAGCGGGACCGTTACCGGGGAGCTGTTTTTT. This gives the protein CAWSVSGTVTGELFF.